This T cell receptor (beta chain) was documented in a study of T cells in Graves' hyperthyroidism and ophthalmopathy. RNA transcripts yielded amplified TCR beta CDR3 regions. The HTBI primer set drove a first-round RT-PCR of the TCR CDR3. TCRdb called the multiplex PCR reads again in MiXCR, with one record for every CDR3 protein. Of hundreds of thousands of distinct CDR3 sequences detected, about 14% appear once; the ten largest clones hold roughly 10%. This CDR3 has 12 amino acids. Germline V gives CDR1 PRHDT, CDR2 FYEKMQ (reference sequence). As concerns this clonotype: The junction shows a germline mismatch at one end, possibly a read error.

V gene TRBV13 combines with J gene TRBJ2-7; 7 bases are a match to TRBD2. This sequence originates from a woman between 18 and 29 years old with Graves' hyperthyroidism. Sequences were obtained from blood. CDR3 DNA: TGTGCCGGCAGCTTAGAGCGGGGCAGGCAGTACTTC. It codes for CAGSLERGRQYF.